This T cell receptor (beta chain) was captured in a study of cytomegalovirus exposure and HLA in healthy donors. PCR amplification relied on 60 Vbeta primers (plus 13 Jbeta primers). The assay was immunoSEQ multiplex PCR, and TCRdb's table has in-frame clones only and misses some. The sample comprises 250,000 or so clones, around 90% of which are singletons, and 1.5% to 2% rests with the top ten. A note on this clone: Its antigen is unidentified.

Study-level points and caveats: A later analysis associated 15,000 to 20,000 TCR beta sequences with HLA alleles at a 0.05 false discovery rate. Prior analysis indicated that the majority of TCR beta V segments exhibited productivity approximately 90% or approximately 30% of the time.

Germline trimming cut 6 bases from V and 10 bases from J; bases unmatched to any gene: 12. The CDR3 runs 15 residues. The germline V gene encodes CDR1 MNHNS and CDR2 SASEGT. This receptor was taken from a girl aged 2 to 9 in good health and CMV-seronegative. This chain links TRBV6-1 with TRBJ2-1, with 10 bases aligning to TRBD1. Sequencing was done on a sample of PBMCs. CDR3 amino acids: CASRVPGQGMREQFF. The DNA for the CDR3 is TGTGCCAGCAGAGTACCGGGACAGGGGATGCGGGAGCAGTTCTTC.